Presented here are 8 T cell receptor beta chains from one specimen sequenced in a study of CD8 T cells in ankylosing spondylitis. Study-level findings and limits: Among TCR beta sequences, a motif of eight highly homologous variants appeared characteristic of ankylosing spondylitis blood.

No antigens are known for them. TCRdb itself ran the 5' RACE reads through MiXCR, one entry per CDR3 protein. The table lists roughly 440,000 distinct CDR3 sequences, approximately 17% of them singletons. Input material: blood, either unsorted or a sorted T cell fraction (not recorded which). These TCRs come from a male donor with ankylosing spondylitis.

The rearrangement links TRBV27 to TRBJ2-1, with D perhaps being TRBD1 or TRBD2 (5 bases each). CDR3 length: 12 amino acids. V lost 4 bases, J lost 12 bases, and 13 bases lay in between. Germline CDR1 reads MNHEY; CDR2 reads SMNVEV (reference sequence). The CDR3 DNA reads TGTGCCAGCAGTTCGCCCGGGGCCCGGCAGTTCTTC. This codes for CASSSPGARQFF.

V gene TRBV5-1 combines with J gene TRBJ2-7; 8 positions agree with TRBD1. The ends lost 3 bases at V and 9 bases at J; junction bases unmatched: 17. The CDR3 loop spans 16 amino acids. CDR1 and CDR2 from the germline V gene are SGHRS and YFSETQ. The CDR3 spells CASSSGQGATLIAQYF. The DNA of the CDR3 is TGCGCCAGCAGCTCTGGGCAGGGGGCGACCCTAATCGCGCAGTACTTC.

This clonotype was recorded many times. The chain employs TRBV5-1 and TRBJ2-3, with D perhaps being TRBD1 or TRBD2 (5 bases each). V lost 9 bases and J lost 2, with 13 bases in between. The CDR3 length is 13 residues. Per the germline V gene, CDR1 is SGHRS and CDR2 is YFSETQ. Written as DNA, the CDR3 is TGCGCCACCAGGGACCAACTCACAGATACGCAGTATTTT. It encodes CATRDQLTDTQYF.

This clonotype turned up a few times. The J gene is TRBJ1-5, the V gene TRBV5-1; 8 bases align to TRBD1. The germline CDR1 and CDR2 sequences are SGHRS and YFSETQ. This CDR3 has 13 amino acids. The junction had 6 bases not matched to a gene; V was cut back by 4 bases and J by 9 bases. In DNA form, the CDR3 reads TGCGCCAGCAGCCGGACAGGGCAAGGGCCCCAGCATTTT. Encoded protein: CASSRTGQGPQHF.

This chain links TRBV7-6 with TRBJ2-5; D uncertain. This CDR3 region has 14 residues. Germline V gives CDR1 SGHVS, CDR2 FNYEAQ. The germline V and J ends were trimmed by 5 bases and 3 bases, with 13 bases remaining between them. The DNA of the CDR3 is TGTGCCAGCAGCCCAAAGACTGGGGAAGAGACCCAGTACTTC. As protein: CASSPKTGEETQYF.

This clonotype was picked up a small number of times. This rearrangement joins TRBV5-1 to TRBJ2-7, with 7 bases identical to TRBD1. Germline lookup yields CDR1 SGHRS and CDR2 YFSETQ. Trimming removed 4 bases from V and 5 bases from J; junction bases left unmatched: 12. The CDR3 totals 15 residues. CDR3 in amino acids: CASSQGQTKDHEQYF. The CDR3 region has the DNA TGCGCCAGCAGCCAGGGACAGACCAAGGACCACGAGCAGTACTTC.

The V and J genes are TRBV12-3 or TRBV12-4 and TRBJ2-1, with a possible D match to TRBD2 (6 bases). The V end was cut by 2 bases, the J end by 8 bases, with 16 bases between. This CDR3 is built from 15 residues. CDR3 sequence (DNA): TGTGCCAGCAGTTTATTGACGAGCACGGGGGATGAGCAGTTCTTC. This translates into CASSLLTSTGDEQFF.

This chain links TRBV7-2 with TRBJ2-3, with D uncertain. The CDR3 runs to 15 residues. Trimming removed 5 bases at V and 3 bases at J, with 15 bases between. Germline values: CDR1 SGHTA, CDR2 FQGNSA. This CDR3 is CASSLGPVPTDTQYF. Here the CDR3 DNA reads TGTGCCAGCAGCCTCGGACCCGTCCCTACAGATACGCAGTATTTT.